This note documents a single TCR beta chain sequence. Its antigen is unidentified. J was trimmed by 5 bases and V by 2 bases; bases with no gene match: 10. From germline, CDR1 is SGHTA and CDR2 FQGNSA. The CDR3 is 16 amino acids. This sample is drawn from a study of T cell repertoires in cytomegalovirus infection. TCRdb re-called the reads with MiXCR, one entry per CDR3 protein. This sample has about 350,000 distinct CDR3 sequences, with about 35% found just once. Findings of the study overall: Carriers of CMV and the relevant HLA type were discriminated by public TCR beta frequency.

This clonotype originated in a human donor in good health (CMV status not recorded). Some clones in this sample may be carry-over from other donors' samples. The input for sequencing was cultured PBMCs, taken from culture after CMV antigen stimulation. J is TRBJ2-5 and V is TRBV7-2, with 8 nucleotides matching TRBD1. The DNA for the CDR3 is TGTGCCAGCAGCTTAAGATCCAGGGGGCTTTTCGAGACCCAGTACTTC. It codes for CASSLRSRGLFETQYF.